This T cell receptor beta chain is drawn from a study of identical twins. Notes on the study in general: Memory repertoires lacked the insertion deficit that abundant cord blood beta clonotypes showed.

Trimming removed 6 bases at V and 8 bases at J, with 14 bases between. The germline V gene has CDR1 MDHEN and CDR2 SYDVKM. The CDR3 totals 13 residues. This clonotype was detected many times. Its antigen is currently unknown. A universal primer site was incorporated via template switching, and the cDNA contained unique molecular identifiers. TCRdb re-called the 5' RACE reads through MiXCR, storing one row per CDR3 protein. Of 690,000 or so distinct CDR3 sequences listed, 8.6% are singletons. These data were likewise used in another study, on yellow fever vaccine responses in identical twins.

The clonotype was recovered from a woman aged 18-29 years in good health. Material: PBMCs. J is TRBJ2-1 and V is TRBV28; D may be TRBD1 (6 bases). In nucleotides, the CDR3 is TGTGCCAGCAGCAAAGGGGGTAACGATGAGCAGTTCTTC. Its protein is CASSKGGNDEQFF.